What follows are 12 T cell receptor beta chains derived from one specimen sequenced in a study of T cells after yellow fever vaccination. One entry per CDR3 protein, called by TCRdb with MiXCR from the 5' RACE reads. The table has 200,000 to 300,000 distinct CDR3 sequences, 13% seen once; the top ten hold about 0.51%. This sample comprised CD4+ T cells sorted from PBMCs, obtained 45 days after the yellow fever booster vaccination. The receptor source for this set is a man aged 30-40 years who received the YFV17D yellow fever vaccine.

The genes are TRBV20-1 and TRBJ1-1, with D possibly TRBD1 on 5 matching bases. CDR1 is DFQATT, CDR2 SNEGSKA, per germline (reference sequence). The CDR3 is made up of 13 amino acids. Deletions cut 1 base from V and 2 bases from J, with 8 bases between. The CDR3 protein is CSARGTYNTEAFF. CDR3 coding DNA: TGCAGTGCTAGAGGGACATATAACACTGAAGCTTTCTTT.

The rearrangement links TRBV11-1 to TRBJ1-3; D perhaps matches TRBD1 (6 bases). V was cut by 1 base and J by 0 bases, with 16 bases left in between. The CDR3 totals 18 residues. CDR1 SGHAT and CDR2 FQDESV come from the germline V gene (reference sequence). The CDR3 is CASSLVRTEPRSGNTIYF. The CDR3 nucleotides read TGTGCCAGCAGCTTAGTCCGGACAGAGCCGCGCTCTGGAAACACCATATATTTT.

This clonotype was picked up a small number of times. This chain joins TRBV10-3 and TRBJ2-7; 9 nucleotides agree with TRBD1. Unmatched junction bases numbered 6, after V lost 8 bases and J lost 4 bases. The germline CDR1 and CDR2 sequences are ENHRY and SYGVKD. CDR3 length equals 13 residues. For the CDR3, the DNA is TGTGCCATCCAGGGACAGGGATATTACGAGCAGTACTTC. It yields the protein CAIQGQGYYEQYF.

The rearrangement uses TRBV11-2 and TRBJ2-2, with 9 bases that match TRBD1. This CDR3 is 15 amino acids long. Per the germline V gene, CDR1 is SGHAT and CDR2 is FQNNGV. V lost 1 base and J lost 5; bases outside the gene matches: 2. The DNA for the CDR3 is TGTGCCAGCAGCTTAGGGACAGGGGTGACCGGGGAGCTGTTTTTT. Translating gives CASSLGTGVTGELFF.

This clonotype came up a few times. V gene TRBV7-2 combines with J gene TRBJ2-7; D gene unclear. The CDR3 runs to 13 residues. The germline CDR1 and CDR2 sequences are SGHTA and FQGNSA. The germline V and J ends were trimmed by 1 base and 4 bases, with 8 bases remaining between them. The CDR3: CASSLVVEYEQYF. As DNA, the CDR3 is TGTGCCAGCAGCTTAGTTGTAGAATACGAGCAGTACTTC.

This clonotype came up many times. The chain employs TRBV10-3 and TRBJ2-5; 9 bases line up with TRBD1. The germline gives CDR1 ENHRY, CDR2 SYGVKD. The CDR3 sequence is 14 residues long. J lost 5 bases, V lost 6 bases, and 7 bases had no gene match. Written as DNA, the CDR3 is TGTGCCATCAGAGGACAGGGGCAGCGGGAGACCCAGTACTTC. Protein sequence: CAIRGQGQRETQYF.

Notes on this clonotype: The junction differs from germline at one of its ends, possibly a read error. The chain links TRBV28 to TRBJ1-3; D ambiguous. This CDR3 comprises 14 residues. CDR1 is MDHEN, CDR2 SYDVKM, per germline. The DNA for the CDR3 is TGTGCCAGCAGTTTGGCGGGGAGCGGAAACTCCATATATTTT. It is translated as CASSLAGSGNSIYF. The complete variable domain, with remaining parts taken from reference TRBV28 and TRBJ1-3, reads DVKVTQSSRYLVKRTGEKVFLECVQDMDHENMFWYRQDPGLGLRLIYFSYDVKMKEKGDIPEGYSVSREKKERFSLILESASTNQTSMYLCASSLAGSGNSIYFGEGSWLTVV.

CDR3 in DNA: TGTGCCAGCAGCCCACAAGGGTCTAGCGGGGCGCAATACTTC. It is translated as CASSPQGSSGAQYF. V gene TRBV7-2 combines with J gene TRBJ2-5, with 9 bases matching TRBD2. Germline trimming cut 5 bases from V and 14 bases from J; bases unmatched to any gene: 15. Per germline, CDR1 SGHTA and CDR2 FQGNSA. CDR3 length: 14 amino acids. The variable domain in full, completed from reference TRBV7-2 and TRBJ2-5, reads GAGVSQSPSNKVTEKGKDVELRCDPISGHTALYWYRQSLGQGLEFLIYFQGNSAPDKSGLPSDRFSAERTGGSVSTLTIQRTQQEDSAVYLCASSPQGSSGAQYFGPGTRLLVL.

This clonotype appeared a few times. The rearrangement joins TRBV20-1 to TRBJ1-1, with TRBD1 as a possible D gene (6 bases). The V end was cut by 3 bases, the J end by 0 bases, with 11 bases between. Germline V gene lookup returns CDR1 DFQATT and CDR2 SNEGSKA (reference sequence). The CDR3 sequence is 14 residues long. For the CDR3, the DNA is TGCAGTGCTAGCACGGGACATCTGAACACTGAAGCTTTCTTT. This sequence encodes CSASTGHLNTEAFF.

In this sample, this clonotype turned up a few times. The chain carries TRBV7-8 and TRBJ2-4, with D perhaps matching TRBD1 or TRBD2 (5 bases each). The germline V gene encodes CDR1 SGHVS and CDR2 FQNEAQ. This CDR3 is 14 amino acids long. V was clipped by 6 bases and J by 10 bases, with 19 bases between them. The CDR3 here is CASRPAGTPWIQYF. The CDR3 bases are TGTGCCAGCAGACCCGCCGGGACCCCTTGGATTCAGTACTTC. Variable domain in full (rest from reference TRBV7-8 and TRBJ2-4): GAGVSQSPRYKVAKRGQDVALRCDPISGHVSLFWYQQALGQGPEFLTYFQNEAQLDKSGLPSDRFFAERPEGSVSTLKIQRTQQEDSAVYLCASRPAGTPWIQYFGAGTRLSVL.

This clonotype was recorded a few times. This sequence joins TRBV5-1 and TRBJ1-4; possible D gene TRBD1, 6 bases. This CDR3 spans 15 amino acids. V was pared by 4 bases and J by 5 bases, with 15 bases between. The V gene's germline CDR1 is SGHRS and CDR2 YFSETQ. CDR3 sequence reads: CASSLGPGQNEKLFF. The CDR3 nucleotides are TGCGCCAGCAGCCTTGGTCCGGGACAAAATGAAAAACTGTTTTTT.

This chain connects TRBV7-2 to TRBJ2-3; 7 positions match TRBD1. With 5 bases clipped from V and 0 bases from J, the junction kept 8 bases outside the gene matches. Germline V CDR1 and CDR2: SGHTA, FQGNSA. The CDR3 has 16 residues. The CDR3 DNA reads as TGTGCCAGCAGCCCTATAGGACAGGCTAGCACAGATACGCAGTATTTT. It encodes CASSPIGQASTDTQYF.